This is a list of T cell receptor beta chains from one sample in a study of T cells in Graves' hyperthyroidism and ophthalmopathy. TCRdb called the multiplex PCR reads again in MiXCR, with one record for every CDR3 protein. The sample consists of 500,000 to 700,000 distinct CDR3 sequences, around 15% of them appearing once. The sample consisted of blood. These receptor sequences come from a woman aged 18 to 35 with Graves' hyperthyroidism. Both conserved end residues are part of each CDR3. The order of the fields is CDR3 length, J gene, V gene, CDR3 protein.

length: 18; J: TRBJ1-6; V: TRBV20-1; CDR3: CSARGSSTLSSYNSPLHF
length: 15; J: TRBJ1-1; V: TRBV7-9; CDR3: CASSLSLDRVAEAFF
length: 13; J: TRBJ2-5; V: TRBV6-2/TRBV6-3; CDR3: CASRRLAEETQYF
length: 13; J: TRBJ1-5; V: TRBV15; CDR3: CATSREANQPQHF
length: 16; J: TRBJ2-1; V: TRBV9; CDR3: CASSVKTGTGNNEQFF
length: 13; J: TRBJ2-3; V: TRBV20-1; CDR3: CSAIRGQTDTQYF
length: 18; J: TRBJ2-5; V: TRBV15; CDR3: CATSGRDSHFPPQETQYF
length: 15; J: TRBJ2-7; V: TRBV20-1; CDR3: CSAPNPGQGIYEQYF
length: 15; J: TRBJ1-5; V: TRBV7-2; CDR3: CASSFDRGREQPQHF
length: 19; J: TRBJ2-1; V: TRBV5-1; CDR3: CASSQIFGLREVFYNEQFF
length: 13; J: TRBJ2-1; V: TRBV3-1; CDR3: CASRRGGDDEQFF
length: 11; J: TRBJ2-5; V: TRBV7-8; CDR3: CASTVQETQYF
length: 13; J: TRBJ1-6; V: TRBV7-9; CDR3: CASSLRFNSPLHF
length: 13; J: TRBJ1-3; V: TRBV18; CDR3: CASSPRAGNTIYF
length: 13; J: TRBJ2-7; V: TRBV6-2/TRBV6-3; CDR3: CASKTASSYEQYF
length: 15; J: TRBJ1-2; V: TRBV9; CDR3: CASSLNSGGGYGYTF
length: 17; J: TRBJ2-3; V: TRBV7-8; CDR3: CASSPGRGRGVTYTQYF
length: 14; J: TRBJ2-1; V: TRBV29-1; CDR3: CSVAGRLTYNEQFF
length: 14; J: TRBJ2-5; V: TRBV12-3/TRBV12-4; CDR3: CASSPGDREETQYF
length: 13; J: TRBJ2-1; V: TRBV18; CDR3: CASSPPFVDTRFF
length: 17; J: TRBJ1-5; V: TRBV19; CDR3: CASRFLQGQAGKRPQHF
length: 17; J: TRBJ2-5; V: TRBV6-1; CDR3: CASSYESGQLGQETQYF
length: 13; J: TRBJ2-7; V: TRBV29-1; CDR3: CSVEDSGTYEQYF
length: 13; J: TRBJ1-3; V: TRBV29-1; CDR3: CSVRPGAGNTIYF
length: 16; J: TRBJ2-1; V: TRBV6-2/TRBV6-3; CDR3: CASSYSRGAPYNEQFF
length: 16; J: TRBJ2-2; V: TRBV3-1; CDR3: CASSQVRTGGSGELFF
length: 16; J: TRBJ2-3; V: TRBV15; CDR3: CATSRDGVTSTDTQYF
length: 13; J: TRBJ1-2; V: TRBV20-1; CDR3: CSARKDMPYGYTF
length: 15; J: TRBJ2-1; V: TRBV2; CDR3: CASRAGTTSYNEQFF
length: 13; J: TRBJ1-2; V: TRBV12-3/TRBV12-4; CDR3: CASSPRTVAGYTF
length: 12; J: TRBJ2-1; V: TRBV14; CDR3: CASSRAYNEQFF
length: 13; J: TRBJ2-7; V: TRBV20-1; CDR3: CSASGGLQYEQYF
length: 17; J: TRBJ2-1; V: TRBV7-9; CDR3: CASSDRLAGGGRDEQFF
length: 16; J: TRBJ2-5; V: TRBV12-3/TRBV12-4; CDR3: CASSLGEGTNQETQYF
length: 15; J: TRBJ2-7; V: TRBV27; CDR3: CASSLFGFAEYEQYF
length: 13; J: TRBJ1-1; V: TRBV20-1; CDR3: CSAPWTGDTEAFF
length: 16; J: TRBJ1-5; V: TRBV7-8; CDR3: CASSVNGGDSNQPQHF
length: 14; J: TRBJ2-3; V: TRBV29-1; CDR3: CSAFGGVGSDTQYF
length: 17; J: TRBJ1-1; V: TRBV6-9; CDR3: CASSYRTKGGKNTEAFF
length: 10; J: TRBJ2-5; V: TRBV20-1; CDR3: CSANRETQYF
length: 14; J: TRBJ2-5; V: TRBV13; CDR3: CASSLAPPGETQYF
length: 11; J: TRBJ2-1; V: TRBV6-1; CDR3: CASTGRDEQFF
length: 11; J: TRBJ2-1; V: TRBV9; CDR3: CASSVGGEQFF
length: 16; J: TRBJ2-1; V: TRBV5-1; CDR3: CASSLEVLAGGNEQFF
length: 14; J: TRBJ2-3; V: TRBV6-2/TRBV6-3; CDR3: CASSYSGGSDTQYF
length: 14; J: TRBJ2-7; V: TRBV28; CDR3: CASSFPRQVAEQYF
length: 13; J: TRBJ1-6; V: TRBV20-1; CDR3: CSASFSRESPLHF
length: 13; J: TRBJ1-1; V: TRBV7-9; CDR3: CASSQGSRAEAFF